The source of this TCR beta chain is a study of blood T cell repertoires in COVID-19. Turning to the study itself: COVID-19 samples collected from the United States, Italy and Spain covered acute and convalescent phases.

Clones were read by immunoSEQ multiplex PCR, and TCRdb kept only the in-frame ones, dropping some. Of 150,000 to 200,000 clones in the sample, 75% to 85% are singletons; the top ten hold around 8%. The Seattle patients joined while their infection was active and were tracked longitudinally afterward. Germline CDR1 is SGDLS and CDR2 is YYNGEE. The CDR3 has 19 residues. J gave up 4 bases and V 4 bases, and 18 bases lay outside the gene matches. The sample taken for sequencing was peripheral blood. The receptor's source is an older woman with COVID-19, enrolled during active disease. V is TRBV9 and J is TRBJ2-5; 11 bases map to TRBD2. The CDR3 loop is CASSSSPRASGRLAETQYF. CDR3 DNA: TGTGCCAGCAGCTCCTCCCCTAGGGCTAGCGGGAGGCTGGCAGAGACCCAGTACTTC.